The following is a T cell receptor (beta chain) sequence with its context. What it binds is not known. The data originate from a study of blood T cells in healthy people across ages. Study-level findings and limits: Calculation of diversity from one million T cells yielded estimates considered to be underestimates.

A sample-barcoded 5' primer and a J-beta primer mix were used in a second PCR of about 7 to 12 cycles. Each CDR3 protein gets one entry after TCRdb re-called the 5' RACE reads with MiXCR. The table shows roughly 1.7 million distinct CDR3 sequences, with around 36% occurring only once. In terms of origin and age, donors were healthy Caucasian individuals from Russia aged roughly 6 to 95. Isolation yielded PBMCs, at least 7 million per sample, in every case. The sequenced material came from blood. The receptor was isolated from a woman aged 25 to 39 in good health.

The CDR3 nucleotides are TGTGCCAGCAGTTCGAGACTTTCAAACTATGGCTACACCTTC. Its translation: CASSSRLSNYGYTF. V gene TRBV5-6 combines with J gene TRBJ1-2, with no clear D. Germline-derived CDR1 and CDR2 are SGHDT and YYEEEE. This CDR3 comprises 14 residues. Trimming took off 5 bases at V and 2 bases at J, with 13 bases between the two ends.